Detailed here is one TCR beta chain. What it binds is unknown. Clones were read by immunoSEQ multiplex PCR, and TCRdb kept only the in-frame ones, dropping some. The sample records more than 90,000 clones, roughly 80% being singletons. This specimen belongs to a study of T cell responses to AZD1222 COVID-19 vaccine. Study overall: Combined were second doses at about 4 or about 12 weeks. Study-wide findings and caveats: Across spike, vaccine-associated CD4 TCRs were found, dominant at 160-218 and 743-854. Females made up more of the donors, who were largely white British, and clonal diversity may have come out too low. Close to half of all spike-specific TCRs reportedly target regions of the variants that are unmutated.

The CDR3 has 15 amino acids. Germline V gene sequence: CDR1 SGHTA, CDR2 FQGTGA. Trimming left V 6 bases short and J 0 bases short, with 9 bases between. The sequenced sample was peripheral blood, obtained on day 0 of AZD1222 vaccination. The gene calls are TRBV7-3 and TRBJ2-6; no clear D. The receptor's source is an adult in good health. The CDR3 sequence: CASSIQSSGANVLTF. The CDR3 region has the DNA TGTGCCAGCAGTATTCAGAGCTCTGGGGCCAACGTCCTGACTTTC.